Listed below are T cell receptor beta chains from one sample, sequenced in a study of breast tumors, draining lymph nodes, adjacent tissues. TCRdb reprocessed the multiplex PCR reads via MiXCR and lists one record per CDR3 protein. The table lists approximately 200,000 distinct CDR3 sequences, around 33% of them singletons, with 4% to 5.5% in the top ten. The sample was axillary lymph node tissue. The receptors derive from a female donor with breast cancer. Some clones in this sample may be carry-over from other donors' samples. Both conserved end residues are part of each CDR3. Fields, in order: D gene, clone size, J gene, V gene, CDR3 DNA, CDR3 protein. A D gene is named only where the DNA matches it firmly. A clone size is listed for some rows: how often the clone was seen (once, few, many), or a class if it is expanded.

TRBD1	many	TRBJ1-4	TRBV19	TGTGCCAGTAGTGGAAGGACAGGGTGGGACGAAAAACTGTTTTTT	CASSGRTGWDEKLFF
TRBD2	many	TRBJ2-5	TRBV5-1	TGCGCCAGCAGCGCCCGACTAGCAAAAGAGACCCAGTACTTC	CASSARLAKETQYF
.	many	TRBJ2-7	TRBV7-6	TGTGCCAGCAGCTTAGGGTGGGACGAGCAGTACTTC	CASSLGWDEQYF
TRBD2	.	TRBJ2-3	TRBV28	TGTGCCAGCAGGTTAGCGGGAGTGGACCCAGATACGCAGTATTTT	CASRLAGVDPDTQYF
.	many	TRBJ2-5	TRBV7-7	TGTGCTAGCAGCTATGGGTTGACGGCCAAAGAGACCCAGTACTTC	CASSYGLTAKETQYF
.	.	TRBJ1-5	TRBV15	TGTGCCACCAGCAAAACAGGGAGCAATCAGCCCCAGCATTTT	CATSKTGSNQPQHF
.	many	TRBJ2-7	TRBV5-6	TGTGCCAGCAGCTCAAATACAGGTATCGCCTACGAGCAGTACTTC	CASSSNTGIAYEQYF
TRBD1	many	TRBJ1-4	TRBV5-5	TGTGCCAGCAGCCCCGGGACAGTTTCTTATGAAAAACTGTTTTTT	CASSPGTVSYEKLFF
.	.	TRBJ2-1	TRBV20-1	TGCAGTGCTAGCTACTACAATGAGCAGCCCTTC	CSASYYNEQPF
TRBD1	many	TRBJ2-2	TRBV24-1	TGTGCCACCAGTGATCCGGACAGGGGGCTGGACACCGGGGAGCTGTTTTTT	CATSDPDRGLDTGELFF
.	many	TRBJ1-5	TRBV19	TGTGCCAGTCTTGACTCGGGCAATCAGCCCCAGCATTTT	CASLDSGNQPQHF
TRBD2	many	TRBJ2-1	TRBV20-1	TGCAGTGCTAGATTCACTAGCGGGGGGTCCTACAATGAGCAGTTCTTC	CSARFTSGGSYNEQFF
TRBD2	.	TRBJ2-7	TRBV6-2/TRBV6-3	TGTGCCAGCAGTTACTGGGGACTAGCGGGAGAAACACCCTACGAGCAGTACTTC	CASSYWGLAGETPYEQYF
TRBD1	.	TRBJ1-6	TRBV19	TGTGCCAGTAGTGTAGCCGGGACAGGGTCTGCACCCCTCCACTTT	CASSVAGTGSAPLHF
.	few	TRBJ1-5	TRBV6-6	TGTGCCGGCAGTTCACGGTCGGGGTTTCAGCCCCAGCATTTT	CAGSSRSGFQPQHF
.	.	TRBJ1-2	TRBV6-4	TGTGCCAGCAGTGACTCAAATCGCATTGGGTCGGAAAACCCCATAAACTATGGCTACACCTTC	CASSDSNRIGSENPINYGYTF
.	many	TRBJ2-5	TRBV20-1	TGCAGTGCCCGACCACGGGGCACAGAGACCCGGTACTTC	CSARPRGTETRYF
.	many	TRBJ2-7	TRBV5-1	TGCGCCAGCAGCTTGTCAGGGAACTACGAGCAGTACTTC	CASSLSGNYEQYF
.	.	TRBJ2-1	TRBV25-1	TGTGCCAGCAGTGGTGGGACAAAGATCAATGAGCAGTTCTTC	CASSGGTKINEQFF
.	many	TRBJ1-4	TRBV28	TGTGCCAGCAGCCTGGAAGGCTCCGGGACAAGCGAAAAACTGTTTTTT	CASSLEGSGTSEKLFF